The 23 T cell receptor beta chains in this list originate from one sample, sequenced in a study of T cell responses to AZD1222 COVID-19 vaccine. Only in-frame clones appear in the TCRdb table, and some are missing; sequencing was by immunoSEQ multiplex PCR. This sample carries some 85,000 clones, around 93% of them seen once, and the ten largest clones take 6.5% to 8.5%. The material sequenced was peripheral blood, taken on day 0 of AZD1222 vaccination. All receptors come from an adult in good health.

The chain uses TRBV10-2 and TRBJ1-2; D might be TRBD1 (6 bases). The CDR3 consists of 15 residues. Germline V gene lookup returns CDR1 WSHSY and CDR2 SAAADI. V shed 4 bases and J shed 4 bases, with 16 bases lying between them. The CDR3 loop reads CASSVGGARVYGYTF. The DNA of the CDR3 is TGCGCCAGCAGTGTAGGGGGGGCGCGCGTCTATGGCTACACCTTC.

The rearrangement uses TRBV9 and TRBJ2-2; 9 bases agree with TRBD2. V lost 4 bases to trimming and J lost 5 bases; unmatched junction nucleotides: 3. The V gene's germline CDR1 is SGDLS and CDR2 YYNGEE. The CDR3 contains 14 residues. Here the CDR3 DNA reads TGTGCCAGCAGCTATAGCGGGGGTACCGGGGAGCTGTTTTTT. Residues: CASSYSGGTGELFF. The variable domain in full, completed from reference TRBV9 and TRBJ2-2, reads DSGVTQTPKHLITATGQRVTLRCSPRSGDLSVYWYQQSLDQGLQFLIQYYNGEERAKGNILERFSAQQFPDLHSELNLSSLELGDSALYFCASSYSGGTGELFFGEGSRLTVL.

This rearrangement joins TRBV5-6 to TRBJ2-3, with 10 bases matching TRBD2. With 2 bases clipped from V and 5 bases from J, the junction kept 8 bases outside the gene matches. This CDR3 region has 16 residues. Germline loops: CDR1 SGHDT, CDR2 YYEEEE. The CDR3 DNA follows: TGTGCCAGCAGCTTTCAGCTAGCGGGAGTAAAAGATACGCAGTATTTT. It encodes CASSFQLAGVKDTQYF. Variable domain in full (rest from reference TRBV5-6 and TRBJ2-3): DAGVTQSPTHLIKTRGQQVTLRCSPKSGHDTVSWYQQALGQGPQFIFQYYEEEERQRGNFPDRFSGHQFPNYSSELNVNALLLGDSALYLCASSFQLAGVKDTQYFGPGTRLTVL.

CDR3 sequence (DNA): TGCGCCAGCAGCCAAGATGTGAGTTTCAATCAGCCCCAGCATTTT. This sequence encodes CASSQDVSFNQPQHF. The chain uses TRBV4-1 and TRBJ1-5; D unresolved. The germline V gene encodes CDR1 MGHRA and CDR2 YSYEKL. There are 15 residues in the CDR3. With 0 bases removed from V and 3 bases from J, the gap between germline ends came to 9 bases.

This chain joins TRBV27 and TRBJ2-7; tentative D call: TRBD1 (5 bases). The CDR3 length is 17 residues. Deletions cut 0 bases from V and 3 bases from J, with 18 bases between. In germline, CDR1 is MNHEY, CDR2 SMNVEV (reference sequence). The CDR3 here is CASSLSPRNRSIYEQYF. Here the CDR3 DNA reads TGTGCCAGCAGTTTATCGCCTCGGAACAGGAGCATCTACGAGCAGTACTTC.

V gene TRBV7-2 combines with J gene TRBJ1-5; maybe TRBD1 (6 bases). The CDR3 runs to 14 residues. The germline V gene encodes CDR1 SGHTA and CDR2 FQGNSA. The V end was cut by 2 bases, the J end by 6 bases, with 11 bases between. The CDR3 coding sequence is TGTGCCAGCAGCTTATGGGACATGGGTCAGCCCCAGCATTTT. The encoded protein is CASSLWDMGQPQHF.

CDR3 bases: TGTGCCATCAAGCCGGGACAGGGGGCCTATGGCTACACCTTC. The encoded protein is CAIKPGQGAYGYTF. The chain links TRBV10-3 to TRBJ1-2; 12 nucleotides align to TRBD1. Losses at the gene ends were 7 bases for V and 4 bases for J; bases not matched to a gene: 4. The germline V gene encodes CDR1 ENHRY and CDR2 SYGVKD. The CDR3 sequence is 14 residues long.

The V call is TRBV4-2, the J call TRBJ1-1, with unresolved D. CDR1 is LGHNA and CDR2 is YNFKEQ in the germline V gene. The CDR3 spans 15 residues. Trimming removed 0 bases at V and 1 base at J, with 9 bases between. The CDR3 nucleotides read TGTGCCAGCAGCCAAGATAGGGCCGGGAACACTGAAGCTTTCTTT. It specifies CASSQDRAGNTEAFF.

The chain links TRBV28 to TRBJ1-2, with no clear D. V was pared by 9 bases and J by 4 bases, with 15 bases between. The CDR3 spans 13 residues. Germline CDR1 is MDHEN and CDR2 is SYDVKM. CDR3 sequence (DNA): TGTGCCAGTTTTCAGGCAGTCCCCTATGGCTACACCTTC. Translation: CASFQAVPYGYTF.

This clone was seen a single time. The rearrangement joins TRBV27 to TRBJ1-1; no clear D gene. Germline V CDR1 and CDR2: MNHEY, SMNVEV (reference sequence). With 2 bases removed from V and 4 bases from J, the gap between germline ends came to 11 bases. The CDR3 contains 14 residues. The CDR3 DNA follows: TGTGCCAGCAGTTTAGAAGCATGGGGCACTGAAGCTTTCTTT. This codes for CASSLEAWGTEAFF.

The V gene is TRBV4-1, the J gene TRBJ1-6; perhaps TRBD1 as D (5 bases). The CDR3 has 16 residues. With 0 bases removed from V and 7 bases from J, the gap between germline ends came to 13 bases. Germline V gene data show CDR1 as MGHRA and CDR2 as YSYEKL. CDR3 region: CASSQDGGDHNSPLHF. CDR3 DNA: TGCGCCAGCAGCCAAGATGGGGGAGACCACAATTCACCCCTCCACTTT.

The CDR3 is CASSQARGAYTIYF. The CDR3 DNA follows: TGTGCCAGCAGCCAAGCCAGGGGCGCCTACACCATATATTTT. The chain carries TRBV6-6 and TRBJ1-3; a weak D match, TRBD1 (6 bases). V shed 6 bases and J shed 8 bases, with 17 bases lying between them. This CDR3 has 14 residues. Per germline, CDR1 MNHNY and CDR2 SVGAGI (reference sequence).

The chain couples TRBV30 to TRBJ1-3; D call uncertain. There are 13 residues in the CDR3. The germline V and J ends were trimmed by 4 bases and 2 bases, with 9 bases remaining between them. The V gene's germline CDR1 is GTSNPN and CDR2 SVGIG (reference sequence). The CDR3 protein is CAWNELAGNTIYF. The CDR3 DNA reads as TGTGCCTGGAACGAGTTGGCTGGAAACACCATATATTTT. Together with reference TRBV30 and TRBJ1-3, the CDR3 gives the full variable domain: SQTIHQWPATLVQPVGSPLSLECTVEGTSNPNLYWYRQAAGRGLQLLFYSVGIGQISSEVPQNLSASRPQDRQFILSSKKLLLSDSGFYLCAWNELAGNTIYFGEGSWLTVV.

This chain uses TRBV7-3 with TRBJ2-1; 8 bases align to TRBD1. The germline V gene has CDR1 SGHTA and CDR2 FQGTGA. The CDR3 is made up of 18 amino acids. The V and J ends lost 5 bases and 0 bases, in that order; junction bases with no gene match: 12. CDR3 bases: TGTGCCAGCAGCCGGACAGGGATTGGGCAAAGCTCCTACAATGAGCAGTTCTTC. Protein sequence: CASSRTGIGQSSYNEQFF.

V is TRBV6-4 and J is TRBJ2-3; D is uncertain. Germline V gives CDR1 MRHNA, CDR2 SNTAGT. This CDR3 contains 12 residues. The V and J ends lost 3 bases and 5 bases respectively, with 6 bases between them. CDR3 in amino acids: CASSDGEDTQYF. CDR3 sequence (DNA): TGTGCCAGCAGTGATGGGGAAGATACGCAGTATTTT.

The chain carries TRBV7-3 and TRBJ1-2, with a weak D call TRBD1 (5 bases). V was trimmed by 5 bases and J by 5 bases, leaving 12 bases between them. The CDR3 totals 13 residues. Germline V gene sequence: CDR1 SGHTA, CDR2 FQGTGA. For the CDR3, the DNA is TGTGCCAGCAGCCTATATCAGGGTTATGGCTACACCTTC. This gives the protein CASSLYQGYGYTF.

The chain combines TRBV5-1 with TRBJ1-2, with 12 bases fitting TRBD1. The CDR3 contains 16 residues. Germline assignment: CDR1 SGHRS and CDR2 YFSETQ. After removal of 4 bases from V and 3 bases from J, the junction contained 7 bases not matched to a gene. The CDR3 coding sequence is TGCGCCAGCAGCCCCGGGACAGGGGGCAAGGACTATGGCTACACCTTC. Protein product: CASSPGTGGKDYGYTF.

This clone was seen a few times. The CDR3 DNA reads TGTGCCAGCAGTGACCCACAGGGGAGCAATCAGCCCCAGCATTTT. Amino acids: CASSDPQGSNQPQHF. This sequence joins TRBV6-2 or TRBV6-3 and TRBJ1-5, with 7 bases aligning to TRBD1. Germline CDR1 MNHEY, CDR2 SVGEGT. The CDR3 is 15 amino acids. J was trimmed by 1 base and V by 5 bases; bases with no gene match: 5.

The V call is TRBV5-5, the J call TRBJ1-3; TRBD1 matches at 10 bases. Looked up from germline, CDR1 is SGHKS and CDR2 is YYEKEE (reference sequence). V was clipped by 0 bases and J by 4 bases; unmatched bases: 4. The CDR3 sequence is 16 residues long. The CDR3 sequence is CASSLGDRGFGNTIYF. The DNA for the CDR3 is TGTGCCAGCAGCTTGGGGGACAGGGGATTCGGAAACACCATATATTTT.

This chain joins TRBV11-2 and TRBJ2-7, with 7 bases that match TRBD1. The CDR3 has 16 residues. CDR1 and CDR2 (germline): SGHAT, FQNNGV. J lost 6 bases, V lost 2 bases, and 13 bases had no gene match. This CDR3 is CASSLIPGQDPGEQYF. CDR3 sequence (DNA): TGTGCCAGCAGCTTAATCCCCGGACAGGACCCTGGCGAGCAGTACTTC.

The gene calls are TRBV3-1 (or the pseudogene TRBV3-2) and TRBJ2-7; D not resolved. The V end lost 0 bases, the J end lost 5 bases, and 17 bases lay between the germline ends. Looked up from germline, CDR1 is LGHDT and CDR2 is YNNKEL (reference sequence). The CDR3 sequence is 16 residues long. CDR3 in amino acids: CASSQDMRPGFNEQYF. For the CDR3, the DNA is TGTGCCAGCAGCCAAGACATGCGCCCCGGGTTCAACGAGCAGTACTTC.

The CDR3 DNA reads TGTGCCAGCAGTCCAAGTCTAAATCAGCCCCAGCATTTT. Residues: CASSPSLNQPQHF. The genes are TRBV14 and TRBJ1-5; no definite D call. V was clipped by 6 bases and J by 4 bases, with 10 bases between them. The CDR3 extends over 13 amino acids. Germline lookup yields CDR1 SGHDN and CDR2 FVKESK.

This clone showed up just once. In the same sample, other DNA sequences code for this CDR3. CDR3 nucleotide sequence: TGTGCCAGCTCACCCGGGCTAGCGGAAGAGACCCAGTACTTC. Translating gives CASSPGLAEETQYF. The V call is TRBV18, the J call TRBJ2-5; 7 nucleotides line up with TRBD2. Germline V gene lookup returns CDR1 KGHSH and CDR2 LQKENI. The CDR3 has 14 residues. V gave up 3 bases and J gave up 3 bases; unmatched junction bases: 4. The full variable domain, completed using reference TRBV18 and TRBJ2-5, is NAGVMQNPRHLVRRRGQEARLRCSPMKGHSHVYWYRQLPEEGLKFMVYLQKENIIDESGMPKERFSAEFPKEGPSILRIQQVVRGDSAAYFCASSPGLAEETQYFGPGTRLLVL.